The clone carrying this T cell receptor beta chain has just a few counts. Antigen unknown. The ends were cut back, 1 base at V and 7 bases at J, with 7 bases in the middle. This CDR3 has 12 residues. The germline CDR1 and CDR2 sequences are SGHTS and YDEGEE. The data stem from a study of CD8 T cells in ankylosing spondylitis. Study results and limitations: According to the report, clones linked to the disease were significantly enriched in matched synovial fluid samples taken from ankylosing spondylitis patients. Seemingly characteristic of ankylosing spondylitis blood was a TCR beta motif consisting of about 8 highly homologous variants.

For TCR beta, libraries came from quantitative 5'-RACE with molecular barcodes. Using its own MiXCR run on the 5' RACE reads, TCRdb lists one record per CDR3 protein. The table shows fewer than 400,000 distinct CDR3 sequences, with about a fifth occurring only once. The V gene is TRBV5-8, the J gene TRBJ2-3; D uncertain. Sequenced input: blood, either unsorted or a sorted T cell fraction (not recorded which). The TCR sequence derives from a male donor with ankylosing spondylitis. CDR3 nucleotide sequence: TGTGCCAGCAGCTTGACCCAGTATACGCAGTATTTT. As protein: CASSLTQYTQYF.